The clone carrying this T cell receptor beta chain showed up just a few times. As handled by the study authors: Amplification with reference gene primers provided the estimates of nucleated cell counts. Sequencing used immunoSEQ multiplex PCR; TCRdb keeps in-frame clones, though not all of them. Clone size and V and J calls were adopted from that table, with D and trimming inferred from the DNA. This table has 30,000 to 45,000 clones, almost 90% appearing once. This entry belongs to a study of blood T cell repertoires in COVID-19. About the research overall: The United States, Italy and Spain provided the acute and convalescent COVID-19 samples. T cells, B-cell-depleted T cells, or PBMCs provided the cDNA or gDNA that served as material.

This CDR3 spans 13 amino acids. V dropped 7 bases and J dropped 1 base, with 10 bases sitting between them. CDR1 and CDR2 from the germline V gene are MNHNY and SVGAGI (reference sequence). The chain recombines TRBV6-6 with TRBJ1-1; D is undetermined. The TCR comes from a woman aged 65 to 85 with active COVID-19. Sequencing was done on a sample of peripheral blood. CDR3 loop: CASIMAANTEAFF. Written as DNA, the CDR3 is TGTGCCAGCATAATGGCCGCGAACACTGAAGCTTTCTTT.